The next 22 T cell receptor beta chains were all read from a single sample in a study of T cell changes during pregnancy in multiple sclerosis. The assay was immunoSEQ multiplex PCR, and TCRdb's table has in-frame clones only and misses some. The sample yields 59,000 or so clones, roughly nine tenths seen once. Sequenced here: peripheral blood, sampled in the third trimester of pregnancy. These receptors were obtained from a female donor in good health, enrolled as a control in a pregnancy study.

V gene TRBV7-3 combines with J gene TRBJ1-2; the match to TRBD1 covers 7 bases. The CDR3 sequence is 13 residues long. Unmatched junction bases numbered 5, after V lost 3 bases and J lost 7 bases. The germline V gene has CDR1 SGHTA and CDR2 FQGTGA. The CDR3 is CASSFRQGTGYTF. The CDR3 nucleotides are TGTGCCAGCAGCTTCCGACAGGGCACTGGCTACACCTTC.

This sequence joins TRBV5-1 and TRBJ2-1; TRBD2 matches at 13 bases. Germline CDR1 reads SGHRS; CDR2 reads YFSETQ. The trim removed 6 bases at V and 5 bases at J, leaving 2 bases unmatched. The CDR3 loop spans 14 amino acids. The CDR3 sequence is CASTGLAGDNEQFF. The CDR3 region has the DNA TGCGCCAGCACCGGACTAGCGGGAGACAATGAGCAGTTCTTC. Using reference TRBV5-1 and TRBJ2-1 for the parts outside the CDR3, the full variable domain is KAGVTQTPRYLIKTRGQQVTLSCSPISGHRSVSWYQQTPGQGLQFLFEYFSETQRNKGNFPGRFSGRQFSNSRSEMNVSTLELGDSALYLCASTGLAGDNEQFFGPGTRLTVL.

This clone was observed a single time. The chain is built from TRBV9 and TRBJ2-7, with D perhaps TRBD2 (5 bases). Trimming shortened V by 0 bases and J by 0 bases, and 16 bases separated the two germline ends. The CDR3 runs 17 residues. Germline lookup yields CDR1 SGDLS and CDR2 YYNGEE. CDR3 sequence (DNA): TGTGCCAGCAGCGTAGTGGGCAGGACGGGGAGCTCCTACGAGCAGTACTTC. Protein: CASSVVGRTGSSYEQYF. Complete variable domain (other parts from reference TRBV9 and TRBJ2-7): DSGVTQTPKHLITATGQRVTLRCSPRSGDLSVYWYQQSLDQGLQFLIQYYNGEERAKGNILERFSAQQFPDLHSELNLSSLELGDSALYFCASSVVGRTGSSYEQYFGPGTRLTVT.

This chain connects TRBV28 to TRBJ1-5; unclear D gene. The V end was cut by 4 bases, the J end by 5 bases, with 6 bases between. This CDR3 is built from 12 residues. Germline V lookup: CDR1 MDHEN, CDR2 SYDVKM. The CDR3 bases are TGTGCCAGCAGTTCCATTGATCAGCCCCAGCATTTT. Translating gives CASSSIDQPQHF.

The V gene is TRBV7-9, the J gene TRBJ1-2, with 7 bases matching TRBD1. Losses at the gene ends were 5 bases for V and 7 bases for J; bases not matched to a gene: 7. Germline V gene sequence: CDR1 SEHNR, CDR2 FQNEAQ (reference sequence). The CDR3 spans 13 residues. This CDR3 is CASSTQGVSGYTF. The CDR3 nucleotides read TGTGCCAGCAGCACCCAGGGGGTTTCTGGCTACACCTTC.

This chain uses TRBV27 with TRBJ2-1; D perhaps matches TRBD1 (6 bases). Germline V gene lookup returns CDR1 MNHEY and CDR2 SMNVEV (reference sequence). This CDR3 region has 14 residues. V was cut by 5 bases and J by 4 bases, with 12 bases left in between. CDR3 nucleotides: TGTGCCAGCAGTCTACAGGGACCTTACAATGAGCAGTTCTTC. Its translation is CASSLQGPYNEQFF.

The chain joins TRBV4-1 to TRBJ1-4; unclear D gene. V was pared by 0 bases and J by 7 bases, with 18 bases between. The CDR3 extends over 17 amino acids. Germline V gene data show CDR1 as MGHRA and CDR2 as YSYEKL. The CDR3 region has the DNA TGCGCCAGCAGCCAAGATAGGGCCGACACGAGCGGTGAAAAACTGTTTTTT. It encodes CASSQDRADTSGEKLFF.

V and J are TRBV4-1 and TRBJ1-2; 9 bases align to TRBD1. This CDR3 contains 15 residues. The V gene's germline CDR1 is MGHRA and CDR2 YSYEKL. The V gene end was trimmed by 1 base and the J gene end by 13 bases; junction bases not matched to a gene: 13. The CDR3 sequence is CASSQARTGVRAFTF. The CDR3, as DNA: TGCGCCAGCAGCCAAGCCCGGACAGGGGTTAGAGCTTTCACCTTC.

The chain recombines TRBV10-3 with TRBJ2-2; 7 bases align to TRBD1. Unmatched junction bases numbered 10, after V lost 6 bases and J lost 3 bases. CDR3 length: 16 residues. Looked up from germline, CDR1 is ENHRY and CDR2 is SYGVKD. The CDR3 sequence: CAIRPNTQGDTGELFF. The CDR3 DNA sequence: TGTGCCATCAGACCAAATACGCAGGGGGACACCGGGGAGCTGTTTTTT.

This rearrangement joins TRBV6-5 to TRBJ1-2; 10 bases line up with TRBD1. V lost 5 bases and J lost 3; bases outside the gene matches: 3. There are 14 residues in the CDR3. Per germline, CDR1 MNHEY and CDR2 SVGAGI. CDR3 sequence (DNA): TGTGCCAGCAGTGCCGGGACAGGGGACTATGGCTACACCTTC. Protein sequence: CASSAGTGDYGYTF.

A word on this clone: This sample also contains other DNA sequences that code for the same CDR3. This rearrangement joins TRBV5-1 to TRBJ1-1; no clear D. Trimming took off 1 base at V and 0 bases at J, with 4 bases between the two ends. The CDR3 is 13 residues long. Germline V CDR1 and CDR2: SGHRS, YFSETQ. The CDR3 DNA is TGCGCCAGCAGCTTGACAGTGAACACTGAAGCTTTCTTT. It yields the protein CASSLTVNTEAFF.

The chain links TRBV4-2 to TRBJ2-1; 7 bases fit TRBD2. V was clipped by 4 bases and J by 1 base; unmatched bases: 10. Germline CDR1 is LGHNA and CDR2 is YNFKEQ. The CDR3 sequence is 17 residues long. The CDR3 nucleotides read TGTGCCAGCAGCCTGGGGGTAGCGGGCGGATCCTACAATGAGCAGTTCTTC. It specifies CASSLGVAGGSYNEQFF.

The chain uses TRBV19 and TRBJ2-1; no clear D. V dropped 3 bases and J dropped 0 bases, with 9 bases sitting between them. The CDR3 runs to 15 residues. Germline V lookup: CDR1 LNHDA, CDR2 SQIVND (reference sequence). In nucleotides, the CDR3 is TGTGCCAGTAGTATCACCAGGTACTCCTACAATGAGCAGTTCTTC. Amino acid sequence: CASSITRYSYNEQFF. The entire variable domain, with the rest obtained from reference TRBV19 and TRBJ2-1, is as follows: DGGITQSPKYLFRKEGQNVTLSCEQNLNHDAMYWYRQDPGQGLRLIYYSQIVNDFQKGDIAEGYSVSREKKESFPLTVTSAQKNPTAFYLCASSITRYSYNEQFFGPGTRLTVL.

A word on this clone: Within the sample, other DNA sequences also encode this same CDR3. The chain employs TRBV27 and TRBJ1-1, with D possibly matching TRBD1 (6 bases). V shed 6 bases and J shed 1 base, with 9 bases lying between them. CDR3 length equals 13 residues. Per germline, CDR1 MNHEY and CDR2 SMNVEV (reference sequence). CDR3 coding DNA: TGTGCCAGCAGCCAACAGGGGAACACTGAAGCTTTCTTT. It translates to CASSQQGNTEAFF.

The CDR3, as DNA: TGCGCCAGCAGCCCTGAGCGGGAGGCCACAGATACGCAGTATTTT. As protein: CASSPEREATDTQYF. V usage is TRBV5-1 and J usage is TRBJ2-3; 9 bases are shared with TRBD2. This CDR3 contains 15 residues. Unmatched junction bases numbered 5, after V lost 4 bases and J lost 2 bases. Germline CDR1 and CDR2: SGHRS and YFSETQ.

The chain carries TRBV7-9 and TRBJ2-7, with a tentative D call TRBD2 (5 bases). CDR1 is SEHNR and CDR2 is FQNEAQ in the germline V gene (reference sequence). There are 14 residues in the CDR3. The ends were cut back, 6 bases at V and 0 bases at J, with 12 bases in the middle. In DNA, the CDR3 is TGTGCCAGCAGTCGAGCGGAAAGCTCCTACGAGCAGTACTTC. This gives the protein CASSRAESSYEQYF.

V and J are TRBV29-1 and TRBJ1-2; TRBD1 matches 8 bases. Germline V gives CDR1 SQVTM, CDR2 ANQGSEA. This CDR3 is built from 15 residues. With V trimmed by 4 bases and J by 0 bases, 7 bases remained unmatched. The CDR3 nucleotides are TGCAGCGTTGGGACAGGGAGGGGGGCTAACTATGGCTACACCTTC. Amino acids: CSVGTGRGANYGYTF.

This chain links TRBV7-9 with TRBJ1-2, with 7 bases fitting TRBD1. With V trimmed by 5 bases and J by 4 bases, 13 bases remained unmatched. CDR1 is SEHNR, CDR2 FQNEAQ, per germline (reference sequence). The CDR3 runs to 16 residues. This CDR3 reads CASSPLIQGTGYGYTF. As DNA, the CDR3 is TGTGCCAGCAGCCCCTTAATACAGGGGACCGGCTATGGCTACACCTTC.

This clone was counted a few times. The V and J genes are TRBV2 and TRBJ2-7; 7 nucleotides match TRBD1. The ends lost 6 bases at V and 3 bases at J; junction bases unmatched: 2. CDR1 and CDR2 from the germline V gene are SNHLY and FYNNEI. The CDR3 runs to 12 residues. The CDR3 is CASSRDSYEQYF. The CDR3 DNA reads as TGTGCCAGCAGCCGGGACAGCTACGAGCAGTACTTC.

The chain couples TRBV4-3 to TRBJ2-3; 8 bases map to TRBD2. CDR3 length: 15 residues. Germline CDR1 is LGHNA and CDR2 is YSLEER. Trimming took 4 bases from V and 5 from J; bases not matched to a gene: 8. This CDR3 reads CASSLRRGGRDTQYF. The DNA of the CDR3 is TGCGCCAGCAGCCTCCGCCGGGGGGGGAGAGATACGCAGTATTTT.

The chain has TRBV19 and TRBJ1-5, with D hard to call. V lost 6 bases and J lost 0, with 12 bases in between. Germline lookup yields CDR1 LNHDA and CDR2 SQIVND (reference sequence). CDR3 size: 15 residues. The CDR3: CASREGGLSNQPQHF. The CDR3 bases are TGTGCCAGTAGAGAGGGAGGACTTAGCAATCAGCCCCAGCATTTT.

The chain couples TRBV7-2 to TRBJ1-4; D gene unclear. Germline CDR1 reads SGHTA; CDR2 reads FQGNSA. The V end lost 2 bases, the J end lost 5 bases, and 12 bases lay between the germline ends. The CDR3 is 15 amino acids. This CDR3 reads CASSLMAGLNEKLFF. The DNA for the CDR3 is TGTGCCAGCAGCTTAATGGCGGGATTGAATGAAAAACTGTTTTTT.